This T cell receptor (beta chain) was observed in a study of T cell clonotyping in hematopoietic cell transplantation. Specified time point: recipient sample about 28 days before transplant, after cytoreduction. Recipients were bled about 28 days pretransplant and at posttransplant days 30, 100, 180. Notes on this clone: Antigen: not known.

Broader study findings: Recipient TCR diversity dropped after transplant; expanded clonotypes rose from day 30 to 180. Without cell sorting, CD4 versus CD8 contributions remain unresolved.

Profiled with immunoSEQ multiplex PCR; TCRdb holds only in-frame clones, not every one. Here the sample spans 45,000 to 60,000 clones, 85% to 90% being singletons. V was trimmed by 5 bases and J by 5 bases, leaving 10 bases between them. CDR1 is KGHSH and CDR2 is LQKENI in the germline V gene. The CDR3 has 12 amino acids. This chain links TRBV18 with TRBJ2-7; possible D gene TRBD2, 6 bases. The source is a man between 60 and 70 years old with biphenotypic leukemia. Some clones in this sample may be carry-over from other donors' samples. Sequencing used peripheral blood mononuclear cells, obtained before stem cell transplant. The CDR3 region is CASSVREDEQYF. DNA for the CDR3: TGTGCCAGCTCAGTTAGGGAGGACGAGCAGTACTTC.